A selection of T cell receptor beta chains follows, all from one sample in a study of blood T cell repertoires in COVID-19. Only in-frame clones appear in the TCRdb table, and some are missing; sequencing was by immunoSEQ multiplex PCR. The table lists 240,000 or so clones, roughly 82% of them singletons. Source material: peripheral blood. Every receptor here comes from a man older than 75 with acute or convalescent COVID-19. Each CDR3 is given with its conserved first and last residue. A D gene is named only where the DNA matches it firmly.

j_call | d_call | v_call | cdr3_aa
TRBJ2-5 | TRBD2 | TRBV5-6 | CASSPSGGRETQYF
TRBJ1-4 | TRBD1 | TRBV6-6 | CASSPGQGIGKLFF
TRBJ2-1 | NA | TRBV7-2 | CASSLGQIGRNEQFF
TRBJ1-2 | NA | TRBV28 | CASSTSGRFYGYTF
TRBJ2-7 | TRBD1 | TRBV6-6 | CASRGTGTYEQYF
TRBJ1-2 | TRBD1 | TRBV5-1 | CASSLARGRPDGYTF
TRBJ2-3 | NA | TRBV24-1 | CATSEGRESTDTQYF
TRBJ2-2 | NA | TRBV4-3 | CASSQGRRSTGELFF
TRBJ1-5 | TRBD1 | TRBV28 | CASSSAGTGINQPQHF
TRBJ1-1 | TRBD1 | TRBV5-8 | CASSLGQGITEAFF
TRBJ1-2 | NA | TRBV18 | CASSPGVYGYTF
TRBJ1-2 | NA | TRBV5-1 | CASSPRVESYGYTF
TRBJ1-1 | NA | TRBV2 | CASSEAPNRFQGRAEAFF
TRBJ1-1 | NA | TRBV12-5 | CASGLGQNTEAFF
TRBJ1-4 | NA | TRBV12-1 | CASSFPGIATNEKLFF
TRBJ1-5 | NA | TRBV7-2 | CASSFGDNQPQHF
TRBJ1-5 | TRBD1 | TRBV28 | CASISGQGVYQPQHF
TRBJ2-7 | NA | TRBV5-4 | CASSFGGISREQYF
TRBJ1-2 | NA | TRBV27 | CASSSSRGLGYTF
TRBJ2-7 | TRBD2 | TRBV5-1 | CASSNRGLAGGPTFSYEQYF
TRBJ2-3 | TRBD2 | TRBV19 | CASSIGLAGAPARDTQYF
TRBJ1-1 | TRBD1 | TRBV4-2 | CASSRDREAFF
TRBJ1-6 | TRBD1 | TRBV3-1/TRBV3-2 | CASSPGTGKSLGNSPLHF
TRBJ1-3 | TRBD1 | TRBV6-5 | CASSRDRGSGNTIYF
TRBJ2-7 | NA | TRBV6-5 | CASSYSAGALYEQYF
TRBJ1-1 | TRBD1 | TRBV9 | CASSFGDSLTEAFF
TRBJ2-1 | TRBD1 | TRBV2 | CASPGGTGGASSYNEQFF
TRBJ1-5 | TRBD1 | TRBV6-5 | CASSRDRANQPQHF
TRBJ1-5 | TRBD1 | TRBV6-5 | CASSRDRVRGQPQHF
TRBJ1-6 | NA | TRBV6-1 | CASSELQSTNSPLHF
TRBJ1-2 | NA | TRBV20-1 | CSAAGGKGYTF
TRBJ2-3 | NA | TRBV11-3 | CASSLIPWRSTDTQYF
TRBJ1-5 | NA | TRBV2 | CASSEGHGANQPQHF
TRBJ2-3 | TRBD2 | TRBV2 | CANVAGGFSDTQYF
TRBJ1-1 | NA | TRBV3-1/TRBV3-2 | CASSQMTGEAFF
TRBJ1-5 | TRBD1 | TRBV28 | CASSSPTGFYQPQHF
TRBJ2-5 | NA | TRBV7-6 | CASSFRGAGETQYF
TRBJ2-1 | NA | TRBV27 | CASSPRGLTNEQFF
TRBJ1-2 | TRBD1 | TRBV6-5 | CASSYVGTGSLNGYTF
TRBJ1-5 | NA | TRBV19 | CARGDKPSINSNQPQHF
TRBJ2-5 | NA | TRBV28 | CARQGRETQYF
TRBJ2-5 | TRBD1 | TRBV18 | CASSPGGQGEETQYF
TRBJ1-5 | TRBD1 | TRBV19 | CASRTTGYSSNQPQHF
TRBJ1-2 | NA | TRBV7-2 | CASSLRGTYGYTF
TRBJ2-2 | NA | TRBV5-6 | CASSSNWGELFF
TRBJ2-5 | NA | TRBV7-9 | CASSLGGSGQETQYF
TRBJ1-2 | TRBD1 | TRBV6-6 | CASSYYSDRGYTF
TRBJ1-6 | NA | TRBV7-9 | CASSLREGSYNSPLHF
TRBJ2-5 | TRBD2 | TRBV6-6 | CASRGLAAQETQYF
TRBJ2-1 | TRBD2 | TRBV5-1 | CASTRTSEPYNEQFF
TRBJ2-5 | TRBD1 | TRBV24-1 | CATSDPDRGQVETQYF
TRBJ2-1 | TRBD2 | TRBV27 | CASSLLRGSSYNEQFF
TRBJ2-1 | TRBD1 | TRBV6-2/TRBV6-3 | CASSYGGQSSYNEQFF
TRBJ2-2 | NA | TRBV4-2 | CASSQDRRSSGELFF
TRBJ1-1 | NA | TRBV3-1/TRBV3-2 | CASSQGAGGTEAFF
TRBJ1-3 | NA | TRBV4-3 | CASSQEGTFRSGNTIYF
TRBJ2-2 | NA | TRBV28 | CASTRAGPNTGELFF